Listed below are T cell receptor beta chains from one sample, sequenced in a study of T cell responses to AZD1222 COVID-19 vaccine. Sequencing was performed with immunoSEQ multiplex PCR; in TCRdb, only in-frame clones are kept and a portion is missing. The table lists some 50,000 clones, over 75% of them singletons, with less than 6% in the top ten. The specimen comprised peripheral blood, sampled 28 days after the second AZD1222 dose. Receptors were obtained from an adult who received the AZD1222 COVID-19 vaccine. The conserved cysteine and the conserved F or W are not part of the CDR3 here. Part of the rows lack a size; the others show once, few, many or a class for expanded clones.

j_gene: TRBJ1-1
v_gene: TRBV19
abundance: -
CDR3aa: ASSIRSGTLAGPEAF

j_gene: TRBJ2-2
v_gene: TRBV7-9
abundance: -
CDR3aa: ASSATSGKMATGELF

j_gene: TRBJ2-3
v_gene: TRBV14
abundance: -
CDR3aa: ASSRGWGQATDTQY

j_gene: TRBJ2-7
v_gene: TRBV24-1
abundance: -
CDR3aa: ATSRAGEQY

j_gene: TRBJ2-7
v_gene: TRBV28
abundance: -
CDR3aa: ASSLAAGEYEQY

j_gene: TRBJ1-1
v_gene: TRBV5-1
abundance: -
CDR3aa: ASSLGGPTEAF

j_gene: TRBJ1-1
v_gene: TRBV4-1
abundance: -
CDR3aa: ASSQALGFKHTEAF

j_gene: TRBJ1-2
v_gene: TRBV10-3
abundance: -
CDR3aa: AIRPGEPNYGYT

j_gene: TRBJ2-1
v_gene: TRBV6-2/TRBV6-3
abundance: -
CDR3aa: ASRPTGEGYNEQF

j_gene: TRBJ2-3
v_gene: TRBV4-1
abundance: -
CDR3aa: ASSHPPGPTPTDTQY

j_gene: TRBJ2-1
v_gene: TRBV3-1/TRBV3-2
abundance: once
CDR3aa: ASSPGVTGEQF

j_gene: TRBJ2-3
v_gene: TRBV6-2/TRBV6-3
abundance: -
CDR3aa: ASSYSLAGHTDTQY

j_gene: TRBJ2-3
v_gene: TRBV6-1
abundance: -
CDR3aa: ASSEVGADTQY

j_gene: TRBJ2-1
v_gene: TRBV6-5
abundance: -
CDR3aa: ASSEGQTSYNEQF

j_gene: TRBJ1-2
v_gene: TRBV13
abundance: -
CDR3aa: ASSSTMNYGYT

j_gene: TRBJ1-5
v_gene: TRBV19
abundance: -
CDR3aa: ASSISGGERRHQPQH

j_gene: TRBJ1-3
v_gene: TRBV12-3/TRBV12-4
abundance: -
CDR3aa: ASSWVSGNTIY

j_gene: TRBJ2-3
v_gene: TRBV27
abundance: -
CDR3aa: ASTPSGPSTDTQY

j_gene: TRBJ1-1
v_gene: TRBV7-8
abundance: -
CDR3aa: ASSLSVGRRNREAF

j_gene: TRBJ2-7
v_gene: TRBV7-2
abundance: -
CDR3aa: ASSLGRAGYEQY

j_gene: TRBJ2-5
v_gene: TRBV29-1
abundance: -
CDR3aa: SVEVSRGLGTQY

j_gene: TRBJ2-5
v_gene: TRBV5-1
abundance: -
CDR3aa: ASSAGQGEETQY

j_gene: TRBJ2-2
v_gene: TRBV19
abundance: -
CDR3aa: ASSTGRGGTGELF

j_gene: TRBJ2-7
v_gene: TRBV29-1
abundance: -
CDR3aa: SVKIDRRFPYEQY

j_gene: TRBJ2-2
v_gene: TRBV6-2/TRBV6-3
abundance: -
CDR3aa: ASSPRVVAPGTGELF

j_gene: TRBJ1-2
v_gene: TRBV11-3
abundance: -
CDR3aa: ASSGRGPIPT

j_gene: TRBJ2-7
v_gene: TRBV6-5
abundance: -
CDR3aa: ASSYSTGGGSYEQY

j_gene: TRBJ1-2
v_gene: TRBV19
abundance: -
CDR3aa: ASSIEPGSGYT

j_gene: TRBJ2-7
v_gene: TRBV28
abundance: -
CDR3aa: ASSSPRGFYEQY

j_gene: TRBJ1-3
v_gene: TRBV18
abundance: -
CDR3aa: ASSPAGTGRRNTIY

j_gene: TRBJ1-2
v_gene: TRBV9
abundance: -
CDR3aa: ASSTQTGNYGYT

j_gene: TRBJ2-5
v_gene: TRBV18
abundance: -
CDR3aa: ASSPARAGETQY

j_gene: TRBJ2-1
v_gene: TRBV5-6
abundance: -
CDR3aa: ASSLLVPSSHNEQF

j_gene: TRBJ2-1
v_gene: TRBV6-2/TRBV6-3
abundance: -
CDR3aa: ASSPLRRAGEQF

j_gene: TRBJ2-3
v_gene: TRBV12-3/TRBV12-4
abundance: -
CDR3aa: ASSRRDTQY

j_gene: TRBJ1-4
v_gene: TRBV28
abundance: -
CDR3aa: ASSTRGYNEKLF

j_gene: TRBJ1-1
v_gene: TRBV5-4
abundance: -
CDR3aa: ASKGIEDTEAF

j_gene: TRBJ1-1
v_gene: TRBV13
abundance: -
CDR3aa: ASSHEFTEAF

j_gene: TRBJ2-4
v_gene: TRBV4-1
abundance: -
CDR3aa: ASSLRQGTSGKNIQY

j_gene: TRBJ2-7
v_gene: TRBV4-1
abundance: -
CDR3aa: ASTTRSGTGSYEQY

j_gene: TRBJ2-5
v_gene: TRBV7-3
abundance: -
CDR3aa: ASSPDMEETQY

j_gene: TRBJ2-1
v_gene: TRBV10-2
abundance: -
CDR3aa: ASSREPYGRGNEQF

j_gene: TRBJ1-1
v_gene: TRBV19
abundance: -
CDR3aa: AIEGAPNTEAF